This TCR beta chain came from a study of vaccination and CD4 T cells after COVID-19. CDR1 SGHAT and CDR2 FQDESV come from the germline V gene (reference sequence). CDR3 size: 18 residues. V was pared by 6 bases and J by 6 bases, with 21 bases of the junction left unmatched. This clonotype was picked up a small number of times. Its antigen is undetermined. Scientists ran DNA taken from cultured CD4+ T cells through the Oncomine TCR Beta short-read assay for sequencing. Genomic DNA was taken out of cultured CD4+ T cells by extraction. TCRdb re-analysed the PCR reads in MiXCR, keeping a single row per CDR3 protein. Here the sample spans approximately 12,000 distinct CDR3 sequences, under 40% being singletons. Treatment of the sample: approximately nine-day PBMC culture with coronavirus spike peptide pools or control peptides (ViraFEST assay). Spanning March to December 2020, the positive PCR dates came before US Alpha, Beta and Delta variants.

The rearrangement uses TRBV11-1 and TRBJ1-1; 8 bases are a match to TRBD1. The sequences come from CD4+ T cells from blood, cultured in vitro, collected after SARS-CoV-2 vaccination. This receptor was taken from a human donor who had recovered from COVID-19. CDR3 loop: CASRTGQGGSPGEPEAFF. CDR3 bases: TGTGCCAGCAGGACAGGACAGGGAGGGTCCCCGGGGGAGCCTGAAGCTTTCTTT.